Following are 29 T cell receptor beta chains from one sample sequenced in a study of control samples from healthy donors and cancer patients (dated by TCRdb to the early 2020s). To prepare the library, the immunoSEQ multiplex PCR assay was applied. TCRdb's version of the immuneACCESS table is confined to in-frame rearrangements and falls short of the full clone set. An unresolved V gene accounts for under half of the shortfall where checked; the remainder is of unknown origin. The sample table records approximately 150,000 clones; roughly 91% of these occur just once. The biggest ten clones account for 6% to 9.5% of the sample. The material sequenced was PBMCs. The receptors were gathered from a man between 45 and 60 years old with head and neck cancer.

This clone was detected once. This sequence joins TRBV5-1 and TRBJ2-3; D unclear. Germline lookup yields CDR1 SGHRS and CDR2 YFSETQ. The CDR3 is 15 residues long. Trimming removed 7 bases from V and 2 bases from J, with 17 bases in between. In nucleotides, the CDR3 is TGCGCCAGCGCCCCGATGAACCGAGACACAGATACGCAGTATTTT. It translates to CASAPMNRDTDTQYF.

V gene TRBV18 combines with J gene TRBJ1-5; D gene ambiguous. This CDR3 is built from 16 residues. Trimming removed 3 bases from V and 0 bases from J, with 12 bases in between. Germline V gene sequence: CDR1 KGHSH, CDR2 LQKENI. CDR3 in amino acids: CASSPMMQDSNQPQHF. As DNA, the CDR3 is TGTGCCAGCTCACCCATGATGCAAGATAGCAATCAGCCCCAGCATTTT. The full variable domain, completed using reference TRBV18 and TRBJ1-5, is NAGVMQNPRHLVRRRGQEARLRCSPMKGHSHVYWYRQLPEEGLKFMVYLQKENIIDESGMPKERFSAEFPKEGPSILRIQQVVRGDSAAYFCASSPMMQDSNQPQHFGDGTRLSIL.

There are a few counts of this clone. The V gene is TRBV7-9, the J gene TRBJ1-4, with 7 bases fitting TRBD1. V dropped 1 base and J dropped 5; count of bases not matched to a gene: 7. The CDR3 is made up of 16 amino acids. From germline, CDR1 is SEHNR and CDR2 FQNEAQ (reference sequence). The CDR3 sequence is CASSLVSGQKNEKLFF. In nucleotides, the CDR3 is TGTGCCAGCAGCTTAGTTTCGGGACAGAAGAATGAAAAACTGTTTTTT.

The genes are TRBV13 and TRBJ2-2, with 11 positions matching TRBD2. This CDR3 is 19 amino acids long. The junction had 16 bases not matched to a gene; V was cut back by 5 bases and J by 5 bases. Germline loops: CDR1 PRHDT, CDR2 FYEKMQ (reference sequence). The CDR3: CASSPQGLAVNTDTGELFF. CDR3 DNA sequence: TGTGCCAGCAGCCCACAGGGACTAGCGGTGAACACGGATACCGGGGAGCTGTTTTTT.

The rearrangement uses TRBV2 and TRBJ1-4; tentative D call: TRBD1 (5 bases). Deletions cut 3 bases from V and 8 bases from J, with 19 bases between. Germline V CDR1 and CDR2: SNHLY, FYNNEI. This CDR3 has 16 residues. The CDR3 sequence: CASSDVWGDFEEKLFF. In nucleotides, the CDR3 is TGTGCCAGCAGTGATGTATGGGGGGACTTCGAAGAAAAACTGTTTTTT.

This rearrangement joins TRBV6-5 to TRBJ2-7; TRBD1 might be the D (6 bases). The CDR3 has 14 residues. Trimming removed 5 bases at V and 3 bases at J, with 14 bases between. CDR1 MNHEY and CDR2 SVGAGI come from the germline V gene. DNA of the CDR3: TGTGCCAGCAGTCTAGCAGGACAGATCTACGAGCAGTACTTC. Protein product: CASSLAGQIYEQYF.

The gene calls are TRBV5-1 and TRBJ1-1, with 7 bases matching TRBD1. The J segment lost 6 bases and the V segment lost 2 bases, leaving 7 bases of the junction unmatched. Per germline, CDR1 SGHRS and CDR2 YFSETQ. The CDR3 spans 14 residues. The CDR3 bases are TGCGCCAGCAGCTTCACAGGGGTGGGGGCTGAAGCTTTCTTT. Amino acids: CASSFTGVGAEAFF. Complete variable domain (other parts from reference TRBV5-1 and TRBJ1-1): KAGVTQTPRYLIKTRGQQVTLSCSPISGHRSVSWYQQTPGQGLQFLFEYFSETQRNKGNFPGRFSGRQFSNSRSEMNVSTLELGDSALYLCASSFTGVGAEAFFGQGTRLTVV.

V is TRBV28 and J is TRBJ2-7; D not resolved. V lost 3 bases to trimming and J lost 4 bases, with 10 bases between them. CDR3 size: 13 residues. Germline assignment: CDR1 MDHEN and CDR2 SYDVKM. The CDR3 protein is CASSFHFAYEQYF. The CDR3 DNA reads TGTGCCAGCAGTTTTCATTTCGCGTACGAGCAGTACTTC.

The rearrangement joins TRBV7-9 to TRBJ2-2; the D is unclear. Germline V lookup: CDR1 SEHNR, CDR2 FQNEAQ (reference sequence). V was cut by 4 bases and J by 4 bases, with 4 bases left in between. The CDR3 runs 12 residues. The CDR3: CASSSRTGELFF. In nucleotides, the CDR3 is TGTGCCAGCAGCTCTCGCACCGGGGAGCTGTTTTTT. The whole variable domain, remainder taken from reference TRBV7-9 and TRBJ2-2, is DTGVSQNPRHKITKRGQNVTFRCDPISEHNRLYWYRQTLGQGPEFLTYFQNEAQLEKSRLLSDRFSAERPKGSFSTLEIQRTEQGDSAMYLCASSSRTGELFFGEGSRLTVL.

Turning to this clone: The identical CDR3 is also encoded by other nucleotide sequences in the sample. DNA of the CDR3: TGTGCCAGCAGTTTAAGGTGGGAGCAGTACTTC. Its translation is CASSLRWEQYF. This chain connects TRBV28 to TRBJ2-7; D not certain. The V and J ends lost 2 bases and 7 bases respectively, with 6 bases between them. Germline V gene lookup returns CDR1 MDHEN and CDR2 SYDVKM. This CDR3 spans 11 amino acids.

The chain couples TRBV6-5 to TRBJ2-1; no clear D. The CDR3 totals 15 residues. V was trimmed by 10 bases and J by 4 bases, leaving 20 bases between them. Germline loops: CDR1 MNHEY, CDR2 SVGAGI. The CDR3 spells CAMASNRALYNEQFF. CDR3 DNA sequence: TGTGCCATGGCCTCGAACAGAGCTCTTTACAATGAGCAGTTCTTC.

This clone was recorded a few times. This chain uses TRBV29-1 with TRBJ2-6; weak D call: TRBD2 (6 bases). The germline V gene has CDR1 SQVTM and CDR2 ANQGSEA. The V end lost 4 bases, the J end lost 2 bases, and 15 bases lay between the germline ends. The CDR3 is 16 residues long. CDR3 residues: CSVVGGESAGANVLTF. The CDR3 region has the DNA TGCAGCGTTGTCGGGGGAGAATCGGCTGGGGCCAACGTCCTGACTTTC.

This chain connects TRBV6-4 to TRBJ1-5; the D is unclear. Germline CDR1 reads MRHNA; CDR2 reads SNTAGT. The CDR3 contains 13 residues. Trimming took off 3 bases at V and 5 bases at J, with 8 bases between the two ends. The DNA of the CDR3 is TGTGCCAGCAGTGAGCAGAGCCATCAGCCCCAGCATTTT. Translation: CASSEQSHQPQHF.

The chain has TRBV9 and TRBJ2-3; no firm D call. CDR3 length equals 13 residues. Germline V gives CDR1 SGDLS, CDR2 YYNGEE. Trimming took off 0 bases at V and 6 bases at J, with 8 bases between the two ends. DNA for the CDR3: TGTGCCAGCAGCGTAGGGGTCCCGGATACGCAGTATTTT. Amino acid sequence: CASSVGVPDTQYF.

This chain connects TRBV4-1 to TRBJ1-2, with D perhaps TRBD1 (6 bases). Germline V gene lookup returns CDR1 MGHRA and CDR2 YSYEKL. V lost 3 bases and J 0 bases, leaving 11 bases between the germline ends. This CDR3 has 15 residues. CDR3 loop: CASSHAGVANYGYTF. The CDR3 DNA sequence: TGCGCCAGCAGCCACGCAGGGGTAGCTAACTATGGCTACACCTTC.

V usage is TRBV27 and J usage is TRBJ2-7, with TRBD2 matching over 11 bases. With V trimmed by 3 bases and J by 5 bases, 9 bases remained unmatched. The germline CDR1 and CDR2 sequences are MNHEY and SMNVEV (reference sequence). This CDR3 is 16 amino acids long. As DNA, the CDR3 is TGTGCCAGCAGTTTCCTTATAGCGGGAGGGCCTAACGAGCAGTACTTC. Translating gives CASSFLIAGGPNEQYF.

This chain links TRBV27 with TRBJ2-7; D is tentatively TRBD1 or TRBD2 (6 bases each). Trimming took 0 bases from V and 4 from J, leaving 13 bases between them. The germline V gene encodes CDR1 MNHEY and CDR2 SMNVEV (reference sequence). The CDR3 has 15 amino acids. The CDR3 protein is CASSLSGAGRYEQYF. CDR3 nucleotide sequence: TGTGCCAGCAGTTTATCGGGGGCAGGGAGGTACGAGCAGTACTTC.

V is TRBV7-2 and J is TRBJ1-1, with 7 bases matching TRBD1. Germline trimming cut 4 bases from V and 0 bases from J; bases unmatched to any gene: 11. CDR3 length: 17 residues. The germline V gene encodes CDR1 SGHTA and CDR2 FQGNSA. This chain's CDR3 is CASSSYRGWDMNTEAFF. CDR3 bases: TGTGCCAGCAGCTCCTACAGGGGTTGGGACATGAACACTGAAGCTTTCTTT.

Comment on this clone: This same CDR3 is encoded by further DNA sequences in the sample. J is TRBJ2-1 and V is TRBV3-1 (or the pseudogene TRBV3-2), with 8 bases aligning to TRBD2. Germline loops: CDR1 LGHDT, CDR2 YNNKEL (reference sequence). Trimming removed 4 bases from V and 0 bases from J; junction bases left unmatched: 5. This CDR3 comprises 16 residues. The CDR3 nucleotides read TGTGCCAGCAGCCTCCGGGGGGGCTCCTCCTACAATGAGCAGTTCTTC. Translating it yields CASSLRGGSSYNEQFF.

CDR3 residues: CASSKRETQYF. CDR3 DNA: TGTGCCAGCAGTAAAAGAGAGACCCAGTACTTC. The rearrangement uses TRBV12-3 or TRBV12-4 and TRBJ2-5; D is unclear. The CDR3 is 11 amino acids. V lost 5 bases and J lost 4, with 5 bases in between.

The chain has TRBV6-5 and TRBJ1-6; D unresolved. V gave up 0 bases and J gave up 0 bases, with 6 bases separating them. The CDR3 consists of 16 residues. CDR1 and CDR2 from the germline V gene are MNHEY and SVGAGI. CDR3 region: CASSYSTSSYNSPLHF. In DNA form, the CDR3 reads TGTGCCAGCAGTTACTCAACGAGCTCCTATAATTCACCCCTCCACTTT.

V is TRBV7-2 and J is TRBJ2-7; D may be TRBD1 (6 bases). Germline CDR1 SGHTA, CDR2 FQGNSA. The germline V and J ends were trimmed by 5 bases and 2 bases, with 13 bases remaining between them. This CDR3 contains 14 residues. Written as DNA, the CDR3 is TGTGCCAGCAGCCCCGACAGGCTTACCTACGAGCAGTACTTC. This encodes CASSPDRLTYEQYF.

The chain couples TRBV13 to TRBJ1-5; D is unresolved. V lost 0 bases to trimming and J lost 4 bases, with 7 bases between them. The CDR3 is 14 amino acids. Germline CDR1 is PRHDT and CDR2 is FYEKMQ (reference sequence). The CDR3 DNA reads TGTGCCAGCAGCTTAGGTCTGGGGAATCAGCCCCAGCATTTT. Amino acid sequence: CASSLGLGNQPQHF.

The chain couples TRBV30 to TRBJ1-2; maybe TRBD1 (6 bases). The CDR3 totals 13 residues. V lost 2 bases and J 5 bases, leaving 12 bases between the germline ends. CDR1 and CDR2 (germline): GTSNPN, SVGIG (reference sequence). The CDR3: CAWSRGWEYGYTF. The CDR3 region has the DNA TGTGCCTGGAGTAGGGGGTGGGAGTATGGCTACACCTTC.

The rearrangement uses TRBV11-2 and TRBJ2-2; D is unresolved. CDR3 length: 15 amino acids. CDR1 and CDR2 (germline): SGHAT, FQNNGV. Trimming cost V 1 base and J 6 bases, with 12 bases left between them. The CDR3 is CASSLVASNAGELFF. CDR3 DNA: TGTGCCAGCAGCTTAGTTGCGTCCAACGCCGGGGAGCTGTTTTTT.

As DNA, the CDR3 is TGTGCCAGCAGTTTCAGGGCGGCTAACTATGGCTACACCTTC. Amino acids: CASSFRAANYGYTF. V and J are TRBV27 and TRBJ1-2; maybe TRBD1 (5 bases). Looked up from germline, CDR1 is MNHEY and CDR2 is SMNVEV (reference sequence). The V gene lost 3 bases and the J gene lost 0 bases, with 8 bases spanning the gap. CDR3 length equals 14 residues.

CDR3 in amino acids: CASSQTGGVFTEAFF. The DNA of the CDR3 is TGTGCCAGCAGCCAAACAGGGGGCGTTTTTACTGAAGCTTTCTTT. V is TRBV14 and J is TRBJ1-1; 9 positions match TRBD1. After removal of 2 bases from V and 5 bases from J, the junction contained 6 bases not matched to a gene. The CDR3 covers 15 residues. CDR1 is SGHDN and CDR2 is FVKESK in the germline V gene.

The CDR3 sequence: CASGWDYEQYF. The DNA of the CDR3 is TGTGCCAGCGGGTGGGACTACGAGCAGTACTTC. This chain joins TRBV2 and TRBJ2-7; D unresolved. The V end lost 8 bases, the J end lost 3 bases, and 8 bases lay between the germline ends. This CDR3 contains 11 residues. From germline, CDR1 is SNHLY and CDR2 FYNNEI.

The chain has TRBV19 and TRBJ2-5; 11 bases line up with TRBD2. The CDR3 has 16 amino acids. Germline V gene sequence: CDR1 LNHDA, CDR2 SQIVND (reference sequence). J gave up 3 bases and V 4 bases, and 7 bases lay outside the gene matches. DNA for the CDR3: TGTGCCAGTAGTAGGGGACTAGCGGCAGCGGAAGAGACCCAGTACTTC. As protein: CASSRGLAAAEETQYF.